Reported below is one TCR beta chain. This entry belongs to a study of cytomegalovirus exposure and HLA in healthy donors. Germline V gene data show CDR1 as SEHNR and CDR2 as FQNEAQ (reference sequence). CDR3 size: 14 residues. V lost 4 bases and J lost 0, with 9 bases in between. Measured with immunoSEQ multiplex PCR; TCRdb has only the in-frame clones, and not every one. The table shows some 130,000 clones, with 82% occurring only once. Sample: PBMCs. The TCR comes from a man aged 25 to 40 in good health and CMV-seropositive. The chain uses TRBV7-9 and TRBJ1-1; D gene uncertain. CDR3 residues: CASSYSQVNTEAFF. The CDR3 nucleotides read TGTGCCAGCAGCTACTCCCAGGTGAACACTGAAGCTTTCTTT.